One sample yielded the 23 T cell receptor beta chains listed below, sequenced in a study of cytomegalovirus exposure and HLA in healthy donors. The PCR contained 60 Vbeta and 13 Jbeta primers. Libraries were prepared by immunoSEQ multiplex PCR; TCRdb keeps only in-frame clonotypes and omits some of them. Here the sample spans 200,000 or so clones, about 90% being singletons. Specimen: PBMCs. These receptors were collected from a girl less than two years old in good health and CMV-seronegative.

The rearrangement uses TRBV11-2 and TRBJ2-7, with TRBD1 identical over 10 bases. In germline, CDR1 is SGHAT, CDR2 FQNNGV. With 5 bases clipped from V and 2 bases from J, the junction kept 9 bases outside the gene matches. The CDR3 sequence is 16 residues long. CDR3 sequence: CASSTPGQGFPYEQYF. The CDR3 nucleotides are TGTGCCAGCAGCACGCCGGGACAGGGGTTCCCCTACGAGCAGTACTTC.

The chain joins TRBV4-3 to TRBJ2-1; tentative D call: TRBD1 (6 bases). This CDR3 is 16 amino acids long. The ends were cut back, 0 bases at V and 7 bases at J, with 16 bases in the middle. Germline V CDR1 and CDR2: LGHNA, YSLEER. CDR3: CASSQEPQGKVNEQFF. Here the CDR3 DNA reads TGCGCCAGCAGCCAAGAGCCGCAGGGGAAGGTAAATGAGCAGTTCTTC.

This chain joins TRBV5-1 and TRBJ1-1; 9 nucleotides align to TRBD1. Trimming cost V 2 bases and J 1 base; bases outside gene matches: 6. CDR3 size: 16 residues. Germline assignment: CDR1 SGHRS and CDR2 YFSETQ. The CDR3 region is CASSFITGGQNTEAFF. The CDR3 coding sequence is TGCGCCAGCAGCTTTATCACAGGGGGCCAGAACACTGAAGCTTTCTTT.

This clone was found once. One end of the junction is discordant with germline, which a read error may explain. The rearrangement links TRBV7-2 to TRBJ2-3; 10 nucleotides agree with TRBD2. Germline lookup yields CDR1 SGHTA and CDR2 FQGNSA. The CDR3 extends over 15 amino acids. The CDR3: CASSVAGGLTDTQYF. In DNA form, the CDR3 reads TGTGCCAGCAGCGTAGCGGGGGGACTCACAGATACGCAGTATTTT.

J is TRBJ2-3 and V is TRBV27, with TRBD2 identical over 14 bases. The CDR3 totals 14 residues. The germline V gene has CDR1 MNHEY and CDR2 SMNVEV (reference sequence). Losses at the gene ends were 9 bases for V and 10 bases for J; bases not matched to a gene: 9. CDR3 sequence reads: CARQGTSGSLSQYF. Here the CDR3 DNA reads TGTGCCAGACAAGGGACTAGCGGGAGCTTATCGCAGTATTTT.

CDR3 loop: CASSLGPTGAYEQYF. The CDR3 DNA reads as TGTGCCAGCAGCTTGGGCCCGACAGGGGCCTACGAGCAGTACTTC. The chain uses TRBV5-6 and TRBJ2-7, with TRBD1 matching over 8 bases. This CDR3 region has 15 residues. CDR1 is SGHDT and CDR2 is YYEEEE in the germline V gene. Trimming removed 0 bases from V and 2 bases from J; junction bases left unmatched: 4.

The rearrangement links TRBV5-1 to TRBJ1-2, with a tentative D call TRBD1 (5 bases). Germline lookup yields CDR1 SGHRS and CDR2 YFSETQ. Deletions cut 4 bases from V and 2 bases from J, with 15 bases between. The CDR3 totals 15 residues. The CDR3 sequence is CASSHSQGNNYGYTF. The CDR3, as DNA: TGCGCCAGCAGCCACTCCCAGGGAAACAACTATGGCTACACCTTC. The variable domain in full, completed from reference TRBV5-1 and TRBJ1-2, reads KAGVTQTPRYLIKTRGQQVTLSCSPISGHRSVSWYQQTPGQGLQFLFEYFSETQRNKGNFPGRFSGRQFSNSRSEMNVSTLELGDSALYLCASSHSQGNNYGYTFGSGTRLTVV.

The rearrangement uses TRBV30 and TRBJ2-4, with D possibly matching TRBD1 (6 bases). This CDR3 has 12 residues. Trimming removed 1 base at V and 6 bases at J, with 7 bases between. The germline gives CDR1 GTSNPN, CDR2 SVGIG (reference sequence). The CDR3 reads CAWSEDRNIQYF. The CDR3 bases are TGTGCCTGGAGTGAGGACAGAAACATTCAGTACTTC.

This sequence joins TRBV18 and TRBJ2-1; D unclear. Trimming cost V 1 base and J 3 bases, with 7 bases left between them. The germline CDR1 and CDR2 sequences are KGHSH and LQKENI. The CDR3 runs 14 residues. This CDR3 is CASSPQIVYNEQFF. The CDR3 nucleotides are TGTGCCAGCTCACCACAAATCGTCTACAATGAGCAGTTCTTC. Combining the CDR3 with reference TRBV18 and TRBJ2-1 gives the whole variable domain NAGVMQNPRHLVRRRGQEARLRCSPMKGHSHVYWYRQLPEEGLKFMVYLQKENIIDESGMPKERFSAEFPKEGPSILRIQQVVRGDSAAYFCASSPQIVYNEQFFGPGTRLTVL.

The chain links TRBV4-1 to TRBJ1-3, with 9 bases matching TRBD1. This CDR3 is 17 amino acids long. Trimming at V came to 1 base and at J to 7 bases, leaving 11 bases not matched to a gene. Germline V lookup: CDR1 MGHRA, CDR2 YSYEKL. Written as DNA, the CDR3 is TGCGCCAGCAGCCAAGGAATCACGGGACAGGGAGGGAACACCATATATTTT. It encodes CASSQGITGQGGNTIYF.

In nucleotides, the CDR3 is TGTGCCAGCAGGACTCGGGACAAAGTACGCCAAGAGACCCAGTACTTC. It encodes CASRTRDKVRQETQYF. The chain employs TRBV2 and TRBJ2-5; TRBD1 might be the D (6 bases). Trimming cost V 6 bases and J 1 base, with 18 bases left between them. CDR3 length: 16 amino acids. Germline CDR1 reads SNHLY; CDR2 reads FYNNEI.

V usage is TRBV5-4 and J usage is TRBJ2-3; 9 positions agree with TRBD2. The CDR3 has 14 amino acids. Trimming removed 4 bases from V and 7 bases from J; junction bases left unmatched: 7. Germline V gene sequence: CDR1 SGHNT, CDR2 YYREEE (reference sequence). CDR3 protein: CASSPGLAGNTQYF. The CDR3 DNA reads TGTGCCAGCAGCCCGGGACTAGCTGGCAATACGCAGTATTTT.

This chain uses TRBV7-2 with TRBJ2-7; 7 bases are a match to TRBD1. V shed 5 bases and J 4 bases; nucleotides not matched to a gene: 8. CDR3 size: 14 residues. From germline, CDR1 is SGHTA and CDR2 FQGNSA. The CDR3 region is CASSPGTAWYEQYF. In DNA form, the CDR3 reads TGTGCCAGCAGCCCGGGGACAGCTTGGTACGAGCAGTACTTC. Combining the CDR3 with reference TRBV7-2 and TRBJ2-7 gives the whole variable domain GAGVSQSPSNKVTEKGKDVELRCDPISGHTALYWYRQSLGQGLEFLIYFQGNSAPDKSGLPSDRFSAERTGGSVSTLTIQRTQQEDSAVYLCASSPGTAWYEQYFGPGTRLTVT.

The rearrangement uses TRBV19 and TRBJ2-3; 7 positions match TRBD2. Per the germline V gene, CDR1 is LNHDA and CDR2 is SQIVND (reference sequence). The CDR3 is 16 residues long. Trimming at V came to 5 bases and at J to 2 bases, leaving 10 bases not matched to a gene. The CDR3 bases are TGTGCCAGTAGTCCTCTAGCGGTTTTCGACACAGATACGCAGTATTTT. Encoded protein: CASSPLAVFDTDTQYF.

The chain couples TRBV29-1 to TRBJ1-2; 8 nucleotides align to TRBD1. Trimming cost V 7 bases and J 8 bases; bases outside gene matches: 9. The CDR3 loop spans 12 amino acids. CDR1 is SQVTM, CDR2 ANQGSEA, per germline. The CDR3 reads CSAGTGEGGYTF. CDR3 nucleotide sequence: TGCAGCGCCGGGACAGGAGAGGGGGGCTACACCTTC. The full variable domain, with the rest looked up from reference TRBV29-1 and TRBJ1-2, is SAVISQKPSRDICQRGTSLTIQCQVDSQVTMMFWYRQQPGQSLTLIATANQGSEATYESGFVIDKFPISRPNLTFSTLTVSNMSPEDSSIYLCSAGTGEGGYTFGSGTRLTVV.

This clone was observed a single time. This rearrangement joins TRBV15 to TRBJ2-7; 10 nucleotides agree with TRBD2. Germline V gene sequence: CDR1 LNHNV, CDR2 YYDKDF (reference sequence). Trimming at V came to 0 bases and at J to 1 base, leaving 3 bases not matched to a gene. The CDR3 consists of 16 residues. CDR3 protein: CATSREPSGSSYEQYF. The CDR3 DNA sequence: TGTGCCACCAGCAGAGAACCTAGCGGGAGTTCCTACGAGCAGTACTTC.

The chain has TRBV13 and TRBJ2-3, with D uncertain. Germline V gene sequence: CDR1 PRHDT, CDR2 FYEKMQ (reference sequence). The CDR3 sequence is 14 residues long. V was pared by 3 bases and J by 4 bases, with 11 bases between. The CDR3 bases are TGTGCCAGCAGCTTCGTGCGGCCAGCAGATACGCAGTATTTT. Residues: CASSFVRPADTQYF.

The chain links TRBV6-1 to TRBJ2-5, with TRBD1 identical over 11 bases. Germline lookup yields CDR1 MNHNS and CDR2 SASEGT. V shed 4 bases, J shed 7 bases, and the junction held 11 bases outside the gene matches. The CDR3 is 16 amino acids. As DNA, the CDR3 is TGTGCCAGCAGTGTGAGCCGGACAGGGGGCGTAGGGACCCAGTACTTC. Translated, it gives CASSVSRTGGVGTQYF.

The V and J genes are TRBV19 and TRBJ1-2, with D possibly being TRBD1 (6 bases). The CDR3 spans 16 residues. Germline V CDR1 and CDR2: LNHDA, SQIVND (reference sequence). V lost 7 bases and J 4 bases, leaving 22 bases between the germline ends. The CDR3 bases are TGTGCCAGTACCCAAGGGGCCTCCGGGACAATCTATGGCTACACCTTC. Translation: CASTQGASGTIYGYTF.

CDR3 in DNA: TGTGCCAGCAGCACAGCTGGCTATGGCTACACCTTC. Its translation is CASSTAGYGYTF. The V call is TRBV9, the J call TRBJ1-2; D remains ambiguous. The CDR3 spans 12 residues. The germline gives CDR1 SGDLS, CDR2 YYNGEE. Trimming took off 4 bases at V and 4 bases at J, with 8 bases between the two ends.

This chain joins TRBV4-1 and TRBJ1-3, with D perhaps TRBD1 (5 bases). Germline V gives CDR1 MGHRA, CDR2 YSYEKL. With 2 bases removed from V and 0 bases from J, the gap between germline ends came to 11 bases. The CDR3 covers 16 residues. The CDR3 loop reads CASSQLTEISGNTIYF. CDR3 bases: TGCGCCAGCAGCCAACTGACAGAGATCTCTGGAAACACCATATATTTT.

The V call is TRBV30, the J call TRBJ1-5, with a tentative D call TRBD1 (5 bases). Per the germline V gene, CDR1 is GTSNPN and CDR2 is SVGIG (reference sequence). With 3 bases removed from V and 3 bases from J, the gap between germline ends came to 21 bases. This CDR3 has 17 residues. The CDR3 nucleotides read TGTGCCTGGAGCAAACGGGTGGTGCAGGGACTCAATCAGCCCCAGCATTTT. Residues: CAWSKRVVQGLNQPQHF.

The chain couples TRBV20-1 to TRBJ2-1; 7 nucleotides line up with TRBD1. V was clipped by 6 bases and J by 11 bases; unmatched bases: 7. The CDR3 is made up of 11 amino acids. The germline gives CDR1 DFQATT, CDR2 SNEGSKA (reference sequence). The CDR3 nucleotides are TGCAGTGCCGCGCCGGGACAGCAGCAGTTCTTC. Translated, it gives CSAAPGQQQFF.